What follows are 18 T cell receptor beta chains derived from one specimen sequenced in a study of T cell repertoires in cytomegalovirus infection. TCRdb reprocessed the reads with MiXCR, giving one entry per CDR3 protein. There are about 490,000 distinct CDR3 sequences in the sample; about 11% occur only once, and approximately 10% lies in the top ten. Sequences were obtained from PBMCs. These receptors originate from a human donor in good health (CMV status not recorded). Some clones in this sample may be carry-over from other donors' samples.

The V gene is TRBV12-3 or TRBV12-4, the J gene TRBJ2-3, with no clear D. Trimming pared 3 bases from V and 4 bases from J, leaving 5 bases between. This CDR3 region has 12 residues. The CDR3 sequence: CASSFAADTQYF. Written as DNA, the CDR3 is TGTGCCAGCAGTTTTGCGGCAGATACGCAGTATTTT.

The gene calls are TRBV7-9 and TRBJ1-1; possible D gene TRBD1, 6 bases. Per germline, CDR1 SEHNR and CDR2 FQNEAQ (reference sequence). V was clipped by 2 bases and J by 8 bases, with 18 bases between them. The length of the CDR3 is 15 residues. The CDR3 DNA is TGTGCCAGCAGCTTAACAGGGTACCACGTAAAGGAAGCTTTCTTT. Translating gives CASSLTGYHVKEAFF.

Ten or more counts support this clonotype. Here the CDR3 reads CASMKVLPASPLHF. CDR3 nucleotides: TGTGCCAGCATGAAAGTCCTTCCGGCGTCACCCCTCCACTTT. The chain combines TRBV28 with TRBJ1-6; D gene ambiguous. Germline values: CDR1 MDHEN, CDR2 SYDVKM. The CDR3 spans 14 residues. Trimming shortened V by 7 bases and J by 10 bases, and 17 bases separated the two germline ends.

This clonotype was found many times. This sequence joins TRBV27 and TRBJ2-7; TRBD1 agrees at 7 bases. Germline assignment: CDR1 MNHEY and CDR2 SMNVEV (reference sequence). J gave up 3 bases and V 6 bases, and 11 bases lay outside the gene matches. The CDR3 totals 15 residues. DNA of the CDR3: TGTGCCAGCAGAATACAGACAGGGAGTGGCTACGAGCAGTACTTC. Protein sequence: CASRIQTGSGYEQYF.

This clonotype was counted only a few times. V and J are TRBV20-1 and TRBJ2-1; 9 nucleotides agree with TRBD2. CDR3 length equals 15 residues. Germline assignment: CDR1 DFQATT and CDR2 SNEGSKA (reference sequence). V dropped 6 bases and J dropped 4; count of bases not matched to a gene: 10. CDR3 amino acids: CSAGLADSFYNEQFF. Here the CDR3 DNA reads TGCAGTGCGGGACTAGCAGATTCTTTTTACAATGAGCAGTTCTTC.

This clonotype showed up just a few times. V usage is TRBV20-1 and J usage is TRBJ1-2; tentative D call: TRBD1 (6 bases). Trimming cost V 5 bases and J 3 bases, with 16 bases left between them. The germline V gene encodes CDR1 DFQATT and CDR2 SNEGSKA (reference sequence). This CDR3 is built from 14 residues. The CDR3 spells CSALPPGVDYGYTF. As DNA, the CDR3 is TGCAGTGCTCTCCCCCCAGGGGTTGACTATGGCTACACCTTC.

This clonotype was counted between two and nine times. V gene TRBV7-9 combines with J gene TRBJ2-5; the D gene is possibly TRBD1 (5 bases). Germline V gene data show CDR1 as SEHNR and CDR2 as FQNEAQ (reference sequence). This CDR3 has 13 amino acids. With 3 bases removed from V and 12 bases from J, the gap between germline ends came to 17 bases. The CDR3 sequence: CASSFSPQGPEYF. CDR3 bases: TGTGCCAGCAGCTTCAGCCCTCAGGGTCCGGAGTACTTC. The whole variable domain, remainder taken from reference TRBV7-9 and TRBJ2-5, is DTGVSQNPRHKITKRGQNVTFRCDPISEHNRLYWYRQTLGQGPEFLTYFQNEAQLEKSRLLSDRFSAERPKGSFSTLEIQRTEQGDSAMYLCASSFSPQGPEYFGPGTRLLVL.

The V call is TRBV5-1, the J call TRBJ1-1, with a weak D call TRBD1 (5 bases). This CDR3 has 13 residues. Germline V gives CDR1 SGHRS, CDR2 YFSETQ. V was trimmed by 6 bases and J by 1 base, leaving 10 bases between them. The CDR3 region is CASTLGENTEAFF. The CDR3 coding sequence is TGCGCCAGCACCCTAGGGGAGAACACTGAAGCTTTCTTT.

The chain joins TRBV30 to TRBJ1-5, with TRBD1 as a possible D gene (6 bases). Germline V gene data show CDR1 as GTSNPN and CDR2 as SVGIG (reference sequence). V was pared by 6 bases and J by 7 bases, with 19 bases between. The CDR3 is 14 residues long. The CDR3 region is CACSGVQGRQPQHF. As DNA, the CDR3 is TGTGCCTGTTCAGGGGTACAGGGCAGACAGCCCCAGCATTTT. The complete variable domain, with remaining parts taken from reference TRBV30 and TRBJ1-5, reads SQTIHQWPATLVQPVGSPLSLECTVEGTSNPNLYWYRQAAGRGLQLLFYSVGIGQISSEVPQNLSASRPQDRQFILSSKKLLLSDSGFYLCACSGVQGRQPQHFGDGTRLSIL.

This clonotype occurred many times. The chain is built from TRBV2 and TRBJ2-2; 7 bases are shared with TRBD1. The length of the CDR3 is 13 residues. After removal of 6 bases from V and 7 bases from J, the junction contained 5 bases not matched to a gene. CDR1 and CDR2 from the germline V gene are SNHLY and FYNNEI. The CDR3 nucleotides read TGTGCCAGCAGAAGGGGGCCTGACGGGGAGCTGTTTTTT. It encodes CASRRGPDGELFF.

The sample holds many counts of this clonotype. The CDR3 protein is CASSDTGFVTYGYTF. The CDR3 DNA reads as TGTGCCAGTAGCGATACAGGGTTTGTTACCTATGGCTACACCTTC. This chain links TRBV19 with TRBJ1-2, with D possibly being TRBD1 (6 bases). Germline CDR1 reads LNHDA; CDR2 reads SQIVND (reference sequence). Trimming stripped 6 bases from V and 4 bases from J, with 18 bases between. This CDR3 comprises 15 residues.

This clonotype has ten or more counts. The chain carries TRBV20-1 and TRBJ1-1; tentative D call: TRBD1 (5 bases). The CDR3 length is 14 residues. V shed 0 bases and J shed 3 bases, with 11 bases lying between them. Germline V gene data show CDR1 as DFQATT and CDR2 as SNEGSKA (reference sequence). The CDR3 here is CSARDPRGDTEAFF. CDR3 coding DNA: TGCAGTGCTAGAGATCCCCGGGGGGACACTGAAGCTTTCTTT.

This clonotype has at least ten counts. This chain uses TRBV7-2 with TRBJ2-1; D not certain. This CDR3 has 13 amino acids. CDR1 is SGHTA and CDR2 is FQGNSA in the germline V gene. V lost 5 bases, J lost 5 bases, and 10 bases lay in between. This CDR3 is CASSITRDNEQFF. CDR3 nucleotide sequence: TGTGCCAGCAGCATCACGAGAGACAATGAGCAGTTCTTC.

This clonotype was observed a handful of times. This chain joins TRBV6-5 and TRBJ1-2, with no clear D. Germline CDR1 reads MNHEY; CDR2 reads SVGAGI. Trimming took 2 bases from V and 8 from J, leaving 15 bases between them. The CDR3 contains 14 residues. CDR3 sequence: CASSYATPRQGYTF. The CDR3 nucleotides are TGTGCCAGCAGTTACGCAACACCCCGGCAAGGCTACACCTTC.

This clonotype was detected ten times or more. The V gene is TRBV7-6, the J gene TRBJ1-6, with TRBD1 matching 8 bases. CDR1 and CDR2 (germline): SGHVS, FNYEAQ. V shed 1 base and J 10 bases; nucleotides not matched to a gene: 3. This CDR3 has 14 amino acids. Here the CDR3 reads CASSLEQGESPLHF. The CDR3, as DNA: TGTGCCAGCAGCTTAGAACAGGGGGAGTCACCCCTCCACTTT. The whole variable domain, remainder taken from reference TRBV7-6 and TRBJ1-6, is GAGVSQSPRYKVTKRGQDVALRCDPISGHVSLYWYRQALGQGPEFLTYFNYEAQQDKSGLPNDRFSAERPEGSISTLTIQRTEQRDSAMYRCASSLEQGESPLHFGNGTRLTVT.

The genes are TRBV11-3 and TRBJ2-2; perhaps TRBD2 as D (6 bases). The CDR3 consists of 13 residues. The germline gives CDR1 SGHNT, CDR2 YENEEA. Trimming pared 5 bases from V and 6 bases from J, leaving 10 bases between. CDR3 residues: CASSGPGAGELFF. DNA for the CDR3: TGTGCCAGCAGCGGGCCGGGGGCCGGGGAGCTGTTTTTT. The variable domain in full, completed from reference TRBV11-3 and TRBJ2-2, reads EAGVVQSPRYKIIEKKQPVAFWCNPISGHNTLYWYLQNLGQGPELLIRYENEEAVDDSQLPKDRFSAERLKGVDSTLKIQPAELGDSAVYLCASSGPGAGELFFGEGSRLTVL.

This clonotype was seen ten or more times. The V call is TRBV7-2, the J call TRBJ1-6; maybe TRBD1 (5 bases). The CDR3 loop spans 15 amino acids. The germline V gene has CDR1 SGHTA and CDR2 FQGNSA. V shed 5 bases and J shed 9 bases, with 17 bases lying between them. CDR3 DNA sequence: TGTGCCAGCAGCCCCCGTAGCGTGCAGGGTTCACCCCTCCACTTT. Translated, it gives CASSPRSVQGSPLHF.

Worth noting for this clonotype: This may be a read error: a much more frequent sequence differs by one nucleotide. The CDR3 carries no conserved terminal phenylalanine or tryptophan, so it likely arises from a read error. This rearrangement joins TRBV20-1 to TRBJ1-6; 10 positions match TRBD1. CDR1 DFQATT and CDR2 SNEGSKA come from the germline V gene (reference sequence). The CDR3 loop spans 16 amino acids. V gave up 3 bases and J gave up 7 bases; unmatched junction bases: 9. The CDR3 loop is CSARGGPGQGNSPLHL. CDR3 DNA sequence: TGCAGTGCTAGGGGGGGACCGGGACAGGGGAATTCACCCCTCCACTTA.